This T cell receptor beta chain was retrieved from a study of blood T cell repertoires in COVID-19. Whole-study context: Both acute and convalescent COVID-19 samples were obtained from the United States, Italy and Spain. From T cells, B-cell-depleted T cells, or PBMCs came the material, which was cDNA or gDNA.

This CDR3 is 15 amino acids long. Germline CDR1 is SGHVS and CDR2 is FNYEAQ. With 1 base removed from V and 9 bases from J, the gap between germline ends came to 13 bases. TCRdb's table, derived via immunoSEQ multiplex PCR, lists solely in-frame clones and lacks some. The data show 95,000 to 150,000 clones, with approximately 74% seen just once and around 5.9% held by the top ten. This TCR came from a man in his sixties with acute or convalescent COVID-19. V and J are TRBV7-6 and TRBJ1-6; TRBD1 is a possible D gene (5 bases). The source material was peripheral blood. The CDR3 DNA reads TGTGCCAGCAGCTTAGATGGGGGAGGGAGTTCACCCCTCCACTTT. Protein: CASSLDGGGSSPLHF.